The 18 T cell receptor beta chains reported below all come from one sample, sequenced in a study of shared clonotypes between healthy human individuals (dated by TCRdb to 2018 to 2021). Receptor libraries were prepared by the immunoSEQ multiplex PCR assay. TCRdb holds this immuneACCESS table with in-frame rearrangements only. Some clones are missing; in checked studies, unresolved V genes explain under half, and the rest has no known cause. The sample has hundreds of thousands of clones on record, about 91% of them singletons. Approximately 25% of the sample comes from the top ten. CD8 naive samples consisted of CD45RO-negative cells that were positively selected for CCR7, yielding a CD45RA+CCR7+ population without TemRA cells. Material: naive CD8+ T cells sorted from blood. What the cell subset or site label conveys for this sample: CD45RA+CCR7+. The receptors stem from a man in his thirties or forties in good health.

This clone was observed a few times. The J gene is TRBJ1-5, the V gene TRBV20-1; D gene unclear. The CDR3 contains 11 residues. V was pared by 5 bases and J by 7 bases, with 9 bases between. Germline V gene data show CDR1 as DFQATT and CDR2 as SNEGSKA (reference sequence). Here the CDR3 reads CSAGINQPQHF. In DNA form, the CDR3 reads TGCAGTGCTGGGATCAACCAGCCCCAGCATTTT.

The chain is built from TRBV7-9 and TRBJ1-1; D ambiguous. The CDR3 covers 13 residues. V dropped 3 bases and J dropped 7 bases, with 12 bases sitting between them. CDR1 SEHNR and CDR2 FQNEAQ come from the germline V gene (reference sequence). As DNA, the CDR3 is TGTGCCAGCAGCTTCTCCGAGGGCAATGAAGCTTTCTTT. Amino acids: CASSFSEGNEAFF. Using reference TRBV7-9 and TRBJ1-1 for the parts outside the CDR3, the full variable domain is DTGVSQNPRHKITKRGQNVTFRCDPISEHNRLYWYRQTLGQGPEFLTYFQNEAQLEKSRLLSDRFSAERPKGSFSTLEIQRTEQGDSAMYLCASSFSEGNEAFFGQGTRLTVV.

Comments on this clone: This CDR3 is also generated by other DNA sequences in the sample. The V gene is TRBV5-1, the J gene TRBJ2-2; D may be TRBD1 (5 bases). Germline CDR1 SGHRS, CDR2 YFSETQ. This CDR3 has 14 amino acids. V lost 0 bases to trimming and J lost 4 bases, with 7 bases between them. As DNA, the CDR3 is TGCGCCAGCAGCTTGGATGGGGCCACCGGGGAGCTGTTTTTT. It specifies CASSLDGATGELFF.

V is TRBV14 and J is TRBJ2-5; TRBD2 matches 11 bases. There are 18 residues in the CDR3. Germline V CDR1 and CDR2: SGHDN, FVKESK. The V segment lost 4 bases and the J segment 0 bases; nucleotides outside the gene matches: 10. The CDR3 sequence is CASSPWTSGRADQETQYF. In DNA, the CDR3 is TGTGCCAGCAGCCCCTGGACTAGCGGGCGTGCCGACCAAGAGACCCAGTACTTC.

The chain couples TRBV2 to TRBJ2-2, with D possibly called TRBD1 or TRBD2 (5 bases each). Trimming removed 9 bases at V and 4 bases at J, with 15 bases between. The CDR3 totals 14 residues. CDR1 and CDR2 (germline): SNHLY, FYNNEI. CDR3 residues: CASSQGRGTGELFF. DNA of the CDR3: TGTGCCAGTAGCCAGGGCCGGGGCACCGGGGAGCTGTTTTTT.

This clone was recorded once. The rearrangement joins TRBV11-3 to TRBJ2-2; D may be TRBD2 (5 bases). Trimming left V 8 bases short and J 5 bases short, with 9 bases between. Germline V gene data show CDR1 as SGHNT and CDR2 as YENEEA. CDR3 length equals 12 residues. CDR3 nucleotides: TGTGCCAGCGGAAGGGAGACCGGGGAGCTGTTTTTT. Translated, it gives CASGRETGELFF. Full variable domain (missing parts from reference TRBV11-3 and TRBJ2-2): EAGVVQSPRYKIIEKKQPVAFWCNPISGHNTLYWYLQNLGQGPELLIRYENEEAVDDSQLPKDRFSAERLKGVDSTLKIQPAELGDSAVYLCASGRETGELFFGEGSRLTVL.

The rearrangement uses TRBV4-1 and TRBJ2-2; 9 nucleotides match TRBD1. The CDR3 is 15 amino acids. V shed 5 bases and J 4 bases; nucleotides not matched to a gene: 5. In germline, CDR1 is MGHRA, CDR2 YSYEKL. CDR3 bases: TGCGCCAGCAGCACCGGACAGGGGCCCACCGGGGAGCTGTTTTTT. Amino acid sequence: CASSTGQGPTGELFF.

Of note for this clone: Distinct nucleotide sequences in the sample also encode this CDR3. The chain is built from TRBV7-9 and TRBJ1-1; D perhaps matches TRBD1 (5 bases). This CDR3 comprises 14 residues. The germline V gene encodes CDR1 SEHNR and CDR2 FQNEAQ (reference sequence). V lost 1 base to trimming and J lost 6 bases, with 12 bases between them. DNA for the CDR3: TGTGCCAGCAGCTTAGGAGGGGTCGGGGCTGAAGCTTTCTTT. This encodes CASSLGGVGAEAFF.

This clone occurred once. The chain is built from TRBV30 and TRBJ2-2; unclear D gene. CDR3 length equals 12 residues. Germline CDR1 reads GTSNPN; CDR2 reads SVGIG (reference sequence). V lost 4 bases, J lost 3 bases, and 6 bases lay in between. The CDR3, as DNA: TGTGCCTGGAACGTTGACACCGGGGAGCTGTTTTTT. It yields the protein CAWNVDTGELFF.

V gene TRBV19 combines with J gene TRBJ2-7, with D perhaps being TRBD1 or TRBD2 (5 bases each). CDR3 length: 14 residues. CDR1 LNHDA and CDR2 SQIVND come from the germline V gene (reference sequence). The V and J ends lost 5 bases and 6 bases respectively, with 17 bases between them. Here the CDR3 DNA reads TGTGCCAGTAGTCCCCGGGGCCTAGCAGGCGAGCAGTACTTC. It encodes CASSPRGLAGEQYF.

This clone has only one observation. The chain recombines TRBV2 with TRBJ2-1; D call uncertain. Germline lookup yields CDR1 SNHLY and CDR2 FYNNEI. There are 17 residues in the CDR3. V was pared by 4 bases and J by 0 bases, with 16 bases between. The CDR3 coding sequence is TGTGCCAGCAGTGCGATAGGTAGCTTAAGCTCCTACAATGAGCAGTTCTTC. Its protein is CASSAIGSLSSYNEQFF.

The rearrangement uses TRBV27 and TRBJ2-1; D may be TRBD2 (6 bases). Trimming cost V 3 bases and J 9 bases, with 15 bases left between them. CDR1 and CDR2 from the germline V gene are MNHEY and SMNVEV (reference sequence). The CDR3 contains 14 residues. The CDR3 DNA reads TGTGCCAGCAGTTTGCAGCGGGTGGGGAGTGAGCAGTTCTTC. It specifies CASSLQRVGSEQFF.

The chain carries TRBV5-1 and TRBJ2-7; 10 bases fit TRBD2. Germline assignment: CDR1 SGHRS and CDR2 YFSETQ. The CDR3 loop spans 14 amino acids. The V and J ends lost 7 bases and 3 bases, in that order; junction bases with no gene match: 7. CDR3 loop: CASASSSGSYEQYF. For the CDR3, the DNA is TGCGCCAGCGCATCCTCTAGCGGGAGCTACGAGCAGTACTTC.

This chain joins TRBV7-9 and TRBJ2-7; D might be TRBD1 (5 bases). CDR3 length: 13 amino acids. Germline CDR1 SEHNR, CDR2 FQNEAQ (reference sequence). Trimming took off 4 bases at V and 3 bases at J, with 10 bases between the two ends. The DNA for the CDR3 is TGTGCCAGCAGCTCGAACAGGAACTACGAGCAGTACTTC. Its protein is CASSSNRNYEQYF.

This chain joins TRBV27 and TRBJ2-7; D not certain. Trimming took 6 bases from V and 0 from J, leaving 15 bases between them. Germline V gene lookup returns CDR1 MNHEY and CDR2 SMNVEV (reference sequence). The CDR3 spans 15 residues. CDR3 in DNA: TGTGCCAGCAGCACCCTGATGGGCAGCTCCTACGAGCAGTACTTC. Encoded protein: CASSTLMGSSYEQYF.

This clone appeared a few times. The rearrangement uses TRBV28 and TRBJ2-1; D is unresolved. The length of the CDR3 is 14 residues. Germline-derived CDR1 and CDR2 are MDHEN and SYDVKM. The V end was cut by 9 bases, the J end by 3 bases, with 15 bases between. The CDR3 protein is CASDSSRNYNEQFF. DNA for the CDR3: TGTGCCAGTGATTCATCCCGGAACTACAATGAGCAGTTCTTC. The full variable domain, with the rest looked up from reference TRBV28 and TRBJ2-1, is DVKVTQSSRYLVKRTGEKVFLECVQDMDHENMFWYRQDPGLGLRLIYFSYDVKMKEKGDIPEGYSVSREKKERFSLILESASTNQTSMYLCASDSSRNYNEQFFGPGTRLTVL.

CDR3 nucleotides: TGTGCCAGCAGGCCCGGGAGCCCCACAGATACGCAGTATTTT. Translating gives CASRPGSPTDTQYF. The rearrangement uses TRBV7-9 and TRBJ2-3; a possible D gene is TRBD2 (6 bases). The V and J ends lost 6 bases and 2 bases respectively, with 12 bases between them. Germline lookup yields CDR1 SEHNR and CDR2 FQNEAQ (reference sequence). This CDR3 is built from 14 residues.

V is TRBV9 and J is TRBJ2-1, with D hard to call. The CDR3 consists of 16 residues. CDR1 and CDR2 from the germline V gene are SGDLS and YYNGEE. Deletions cut 4 bases from V and 5 bases from J, with 19 bases between. The CDR3 loop reads CASSRTLEDRDNEQFF. The CDR3 DNA follows: TGTGCCAGCAGCAGAACGCTAGAGGATAGGGACAATGAGCAGTTCTTC.